These T cell receptor beta chains were read from a single sample in a study of blood T cell repertoires in COVID-19. Sequencing used immunoSEQ multiplex PCR; TCRdb keeps in-frame clones, though not all of them. In the table there are roughly 80,000 clones, roughly four fifths of which are singletons. Material for sequencing was peripheral blood. Source of these receptors: a human donor in a cohort sampled during active COVID-19. CDR3s include the opening cysteine and the closing phenylalanine or tryptophan. Rows give clone size only sometimes, using once, few, many, or a class for an expanded clone.

V gene	J gene	clone size	CDR3 protein
TRBV7-9	TRBJ2-7	once	CASSLGQGLAYEQYF
TRBV19	TRBJ2-2	.	CASSRGWGAGELFF
TRBV19	TRBJ2-2	.	CASAKNRPGELFF
TRBV10-3	TRBJ1-2	.	CATKPPVSVYGYTF
TRBV11-2	TRBJ1-6	.	CATTLYRADSPLHF
TRBV20-1	TRBJ2-7	.	CSASGQGGYEQYF
TRBV6-4	TRBJ2-7	.	CASARDFGSYEQYF
TRBV7-2	TRBJ2-5	.	CASSSDRGETQYF
TRBV7-2	TRBJ2-5	.	CASSSPRRGGPETQYF
TRBV12-3/TRBV12-4	TRBJ1-6	.	CASSRSRISPLHF
TRBV7-8	TRBJ1-5	.	CASSQPPDRGEMGGNQPQHF
TRBV19	TRBJ1-4	.	CASTKQGATNEKLFF
TRBV28	TRBJ2-3	.	CASSTSDGGESPTDTQYF
TRBV7-3	TRBJ2-7	.	CASSPGHGIYEQYF
TRBV28	TRBJ1-4	.	CATYGTGATNEKLFF
TRBV18	TRBJ1-1	.	CASSLGGGGTEAFF
TRBV10-1	TRBJ1-4	.	CASRDRDRGLGEKLFF
TRBV2	TRBJ1-4	.	CASSGGQTEKLFF
TRBV7-9	TRBJ1-3	.	CASSYPIRDSSGNTIYF
TRBV5-4	TRBJ2-3	.	CASSGWLAGGQDTDTQYF
TRBV5-5	TRBJ1-5	few	CASSLERGHNQPQHF
TRBV28	TRBJ1-6	once	CASSSSSFSPLHF
TRBV19	TRBJ2-1	.	CASRELAGVNNEQFF
TRBV18	TRBJ2-7	few	CASSPDRVHSYEQYF
TRBV6-5	TRBJ2-7	once	CASSGGPSYEQYF
TRBV18	TRBJ2-3	.	CASSPGQGLHTDTQYF
TRBV5-1	TRBJ2-3	.	CASSLEPGVASTDTQYF
TRBV5-1	TRBJ1-5	.	CASRQGVTQPQHF
TRBV10-1	TRBJ2-1	.	CASSESLAGAGEQFF
TRBV18	TRBJ1-2	.	CASSLDRLGNYGYTF
TRBV12-3/TRBV12-4	TRBJ1-1	few	CASSLSGRAFF
TRBV7-9	TRBJ2-5	.	CASSLGEHSREGWETQYF
TRBV4-1	TRBJ1-3	.	CASSQVGHAGAGNTIYF
TRBV3-1/TRBV3-2	TRBJ1-2	.	CASSRDRANYGYTF
TRBV7-9	TRBJ1-1	.	CASSLDRAGDFF
TRBV24-1	TRBJ2-3	.	CATSHRDRFNTDTQYF
TRBV11-2	TRBJ2-5	.	CASSPRRSAGGRQETQYF
TRBV7-2	TRBJ1-2	.	CASSPGTGPFYGYTF
TRBV12-3/TRBV12-4	TRBJ2-7	.	CASSPRQSGEQYF
TRBV18	TRBJ1-1	.	CASSPRTGKGEGAFF
TRBV24-1	TRBJ1-2	.	CATSDPGQKYGYTF
TRBV6-6	TRBJ2-7	few	CASSYSQGAGEQYF
TRBV10-3	TRBJ2-1	.	CAISASGQGVSNEQFF
TRBV7-8	TRBJ2-3	.	CASSLVRTATDTQYF
TRBV30	TRBJ2-1	.	CAWRFRQGAGEQFF
TRBV7-3	TRBJ1-1	.	CASSLSSNTEAFF
TRBV27	TRBJ1-2	.	CASRPRQGVNYGYTF
TRBV5-5	TRBJ2-4	medium-sized	CASSWQGTTENIQYF
TRBV19	TRBJ1-2	.	CASTAGGAGYTF
TRBV19	TRBJ1-2	.	CASSGGLTNYGYTF
TRBV11-2	TRBJ2-1	.	CASSLVPGGANEQFF
TRBV28	TRBJ2-7	.	CASSFPRQGAYEQYF
TRBV3-1/TRBV3-2	TRBJ2-1	.	CASSVLAGEQQFF
TRBV18	TRBJ2-5	.	CASSPPELAGLKTQYF
TRBV18	TRBJ2-2	.	CASSPGGTGELFF
TRBV11-3	TRBJ1-6	.	CASSSRGNSPLHF
TRBV3-1/TRBV3-2	TRBJ2-7	.	CASSHSRAEQYF
TRBV7-8	TRBJ1-6	once	CASIPVDPWNSPLHF
TRBV18	TRBJ2-2	.	CASSSYTGELFF